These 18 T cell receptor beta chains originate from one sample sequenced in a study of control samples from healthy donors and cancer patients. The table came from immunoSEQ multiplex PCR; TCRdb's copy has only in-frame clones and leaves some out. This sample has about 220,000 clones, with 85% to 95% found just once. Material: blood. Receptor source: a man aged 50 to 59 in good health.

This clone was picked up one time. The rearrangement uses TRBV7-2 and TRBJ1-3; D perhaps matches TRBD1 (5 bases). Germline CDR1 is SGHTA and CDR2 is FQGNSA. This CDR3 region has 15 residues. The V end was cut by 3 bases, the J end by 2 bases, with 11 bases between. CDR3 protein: CASSFDKTAGNTIYF. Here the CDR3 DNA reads TGTGCCAGCAGCTTCGACAAGACAGCTGGAAACACCATATATTTT.

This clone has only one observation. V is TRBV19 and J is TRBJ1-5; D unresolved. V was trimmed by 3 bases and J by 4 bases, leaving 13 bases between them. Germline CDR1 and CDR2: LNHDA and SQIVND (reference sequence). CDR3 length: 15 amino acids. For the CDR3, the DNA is TGTGCCAGTAGTATTTCGCACTACCCGAATCAGCCCCAGCATTTT. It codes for CASSISHYPNQPQHF.

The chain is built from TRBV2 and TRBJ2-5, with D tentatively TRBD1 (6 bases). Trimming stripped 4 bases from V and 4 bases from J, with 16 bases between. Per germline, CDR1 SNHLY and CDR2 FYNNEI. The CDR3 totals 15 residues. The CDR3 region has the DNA TGTGCCAGCAGTGGGGGACAAGCGTTTCGAGAGACCCAGTACTTC. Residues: CASSGGQAFRETQYF. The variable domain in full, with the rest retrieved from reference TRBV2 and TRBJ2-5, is EPEVTQTPSHQVTQMGQEVILRCVPISNHLYFYWYRQILGQKVEFLVSFYNNEISEKSEIFDDQFSVERPDGSNFTLKIRSTKLEDSAMYFCASSGGQAFRETQYFGPGTRLLVL.

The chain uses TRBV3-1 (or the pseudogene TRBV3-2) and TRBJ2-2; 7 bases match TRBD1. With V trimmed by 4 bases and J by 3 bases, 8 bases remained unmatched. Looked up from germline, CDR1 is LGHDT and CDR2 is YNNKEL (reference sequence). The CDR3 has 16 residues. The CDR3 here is CASSPLDRRDTGELFF. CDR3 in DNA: TGTGCCAGCAGCCCTTTGGACAGGCGTGACACCGGGGAGCTGTTTTTT.

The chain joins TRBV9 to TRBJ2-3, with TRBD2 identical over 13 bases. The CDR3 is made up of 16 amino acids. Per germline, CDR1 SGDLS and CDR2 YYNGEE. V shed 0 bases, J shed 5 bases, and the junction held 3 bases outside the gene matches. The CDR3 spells CASSVELAGGLDTQYF. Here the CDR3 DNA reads TGTGCCAGCAGCGTAGAACTAGCGGGGGGGCTAGATACGCAGTATTTT.

CDR3 nucleotides: TGTGCCAGCAGTGAAAGGTTTAGCAATCAGCCCCAGCATTTT. Protein sequence: CASSERFSNQPQHF. The chain combines TRBV2 with TRBJ1-5, with D unclear. The germline CDR1 and CDR2 sequences are SNHLY and FYNNEI. The V end was cut by 2 bases, the J end by 0 bases, with 5 bases between. The length of the CDR3 is 14 residues.

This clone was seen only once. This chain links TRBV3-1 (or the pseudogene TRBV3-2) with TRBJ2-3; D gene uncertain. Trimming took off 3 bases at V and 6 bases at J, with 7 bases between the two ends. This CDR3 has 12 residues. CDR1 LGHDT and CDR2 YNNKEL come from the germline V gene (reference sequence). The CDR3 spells CASSQKGDTQYF. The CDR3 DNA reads TGTGCCAGCAGCCAGAAAGGTGATACGCAGTATTTT.

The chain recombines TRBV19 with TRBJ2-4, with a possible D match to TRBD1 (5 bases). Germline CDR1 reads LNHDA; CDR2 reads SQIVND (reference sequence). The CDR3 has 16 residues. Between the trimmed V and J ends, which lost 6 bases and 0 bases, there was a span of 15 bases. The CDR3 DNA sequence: TGTGCCAGTAGCTCCGACAGCCTACTAGCCAAAAACATTCAGTACTTC. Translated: CASSSDSLLAKNIQYF.

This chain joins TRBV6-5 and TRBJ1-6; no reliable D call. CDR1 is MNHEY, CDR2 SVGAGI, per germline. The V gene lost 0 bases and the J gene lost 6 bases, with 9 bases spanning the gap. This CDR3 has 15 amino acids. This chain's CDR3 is CASSYSRAFNSPLHF. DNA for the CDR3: TGTGCCAGCAGTTACTCGCGGGCCTTTAATTCACCCCTCCACTTT.

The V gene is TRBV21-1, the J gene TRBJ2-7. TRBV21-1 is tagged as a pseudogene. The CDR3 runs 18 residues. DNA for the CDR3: TGTGCCAGCAGCAAGCGGCAGGACCACTACCTCTCCTCCTACGAGCAGTACTTC. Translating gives CASSKRQDHYLSSYEQYF.

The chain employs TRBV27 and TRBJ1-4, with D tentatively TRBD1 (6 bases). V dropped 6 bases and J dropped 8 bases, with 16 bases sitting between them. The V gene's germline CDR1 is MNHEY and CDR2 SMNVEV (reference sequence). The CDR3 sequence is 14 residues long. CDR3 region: CASSPGRGGEKLFF. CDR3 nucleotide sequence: TGTGCCAGCAGCCCGGGCAGGGGTGGGGAAAAACTGTTTTTT.

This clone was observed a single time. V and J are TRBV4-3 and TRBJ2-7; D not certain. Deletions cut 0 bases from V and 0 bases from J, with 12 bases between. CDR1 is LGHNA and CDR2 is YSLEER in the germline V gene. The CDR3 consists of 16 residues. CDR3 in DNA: TGCGCCAGCAGCCAAGAACGGCCGCCGAGCTCCTACGAGCAGTACTTC. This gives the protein CASSQERPPSSYEQYF.

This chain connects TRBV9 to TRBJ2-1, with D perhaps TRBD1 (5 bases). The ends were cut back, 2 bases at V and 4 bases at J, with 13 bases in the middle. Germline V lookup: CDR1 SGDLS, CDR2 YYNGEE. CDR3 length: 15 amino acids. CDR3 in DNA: TGTGCCAGCAGCGTCGCAGGGTCCAATTACAATGAGCAGTTCTTC. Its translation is CASSVAGSNYNEQFF.

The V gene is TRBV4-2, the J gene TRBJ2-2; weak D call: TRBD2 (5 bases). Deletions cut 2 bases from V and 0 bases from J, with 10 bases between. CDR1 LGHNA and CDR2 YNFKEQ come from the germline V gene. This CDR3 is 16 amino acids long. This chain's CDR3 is CASSQNSGTNTGELFF. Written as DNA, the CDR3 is TGTGCCAGCAGCCAAAACAGCGGAACGAACACCGGGGAGCTGTTTTTT.

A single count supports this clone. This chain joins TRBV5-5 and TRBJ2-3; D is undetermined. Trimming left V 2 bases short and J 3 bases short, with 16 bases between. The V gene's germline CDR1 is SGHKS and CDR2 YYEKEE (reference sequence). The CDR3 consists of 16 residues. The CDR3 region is CASSFYANRLTDTQYF. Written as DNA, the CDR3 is TGTGCCAGCAGCTTTTACGCCAACCGCCTAACAGATACGCAGTATTTT.

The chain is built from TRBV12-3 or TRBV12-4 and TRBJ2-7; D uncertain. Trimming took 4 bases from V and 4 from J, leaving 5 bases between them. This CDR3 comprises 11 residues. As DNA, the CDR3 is TGTGCCAGCAGTTATGAGTACGAGCAGTACTTC. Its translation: CASSYEYEQYF.

The CDR3, as DNA: TGTGCCAGCAGCCAACTTAGGGAGATAACTAACTATGGCTACACCTTC. This codes for CASSQLREITNYGYTF. The genes are TRBV7-9 and TRBJ1-2; D remains ambiguous. CDR1 is SEHNR and CDR2 is FQNEAQ in the germline V gene (reference sequence). The CDR3 spans 16 residues. With 5 bases removed from V and 0 bases from J, the gap between germline ends came to 16 bases.

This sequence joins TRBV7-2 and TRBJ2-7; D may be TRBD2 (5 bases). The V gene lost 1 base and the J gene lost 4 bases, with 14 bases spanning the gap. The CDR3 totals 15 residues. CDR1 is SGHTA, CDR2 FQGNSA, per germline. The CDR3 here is CASSLGAAVGYEQYV. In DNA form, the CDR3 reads TGTGCCAGCAGCTTAGGAGCGGCGGTCGGGTACGAGCAGTACGTC.